The T cell receptor (beta chain) described here comes from a study of blood T cell repertoires in COVID-19. Across the study: T cells, B-cell-depleted T cells, or PBMCs supplied cDNA or gDNA.

This clone was detected once. Germline assignment: CDR1 MNHEY and CDR2 SVGAGI. Trimming stripped 6 bases from V and 5 bases from J, with 8 bases between. This CDR3 is 12 amino acids long. In the authors' methods: Amplified reference gene primers provided the basis for estimating nucleated cell counts. Libraries were prepared by immunoSEQ multiplex PCR; TCRdb keeps only in-frame clonotypes and omits some of them. V and J calls and clone size come straight from that table; D and trimming were deduced from the DNA. The sample carries about 400,000 clones, roughly 88% recorded once. This chain connects TRBV6-5 to TRBJ2-1, with D unresolved. Sequencing was carried out using peripheral blood. The clonotype comes from a woman between 25 and 40 years old with active or convalescent COVID-19. The CDR3 region has the DNA TGTGCCAGCAGCCGTCGGGACAATGAGCAGTTCTTC. This sequence encodes CASSRRDNEQFF.